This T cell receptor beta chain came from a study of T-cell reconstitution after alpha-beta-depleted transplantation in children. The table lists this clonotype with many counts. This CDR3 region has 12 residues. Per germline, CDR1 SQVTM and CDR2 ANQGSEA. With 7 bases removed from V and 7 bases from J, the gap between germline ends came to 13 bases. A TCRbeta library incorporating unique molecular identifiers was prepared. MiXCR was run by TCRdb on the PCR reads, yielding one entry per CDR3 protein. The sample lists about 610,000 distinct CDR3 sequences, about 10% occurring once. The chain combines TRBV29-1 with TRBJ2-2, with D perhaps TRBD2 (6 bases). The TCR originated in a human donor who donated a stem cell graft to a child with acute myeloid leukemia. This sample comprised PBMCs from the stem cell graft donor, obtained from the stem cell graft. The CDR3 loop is CSAFRGGGELFF. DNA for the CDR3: TGCAGCGCCTTCCGGGGAGGCGGGGAGCTGTTTTTT.